This T cell receptor (beta chain) came from a study of radiation and T cells in renal cell carcinoma. Time point here: blood 4 weeks post-SBRT, at nephrectomy. This sample's treatment: 15 Gy SBRT to primary tumor, nephrectomy 4 weeks later. Nephrectomy followed 15 Gy stereotactic body radiation by 4 weeks. Radiation-treated patients gave blood at baseline, week 2 and week 4. A word on this clone: What it binds is not known.

Study-wide points: Top tumor clonotypes rose in blood 2 weeks post-radiation, then contracted.

TCRdb keeps only in-frame clones here, not all; method: immunoSEQ multiplex PCR. Of approximately 92,000 clones in the sample, just under 85% were seen once. The V and J ends lost 5 bases and 5 bases, in that order; junction bases with no gene match: 3. Per germline, CDR1 MDHEN and CDR2 SYDVKM. The CDR3 runs 14 residues. This specimen was blood, taken from a patient whose treatment included radiotherapy and nephrectomy. The sequence came from a man aged 50 to 60 with renal cell carcinoma. The chain couples TRBV28 to TRBJ2-7, with TRBD2 identical over 13 bases. The CDR3 region has the DNA TGTGCCAGCAGTAAACTAGCGGGAGGGAACGAGCAGTACTTC. This encodes CASSKLAGGNEQYF.